What follows describes a single T cell receptor (beta chain). This clone turned up a few times. The antigen this receptor binds is unknown. Base-call qualities are not available, and no considerably larger clone is one nucleotide away. Other DNA sequences within the sample encode an identical CDR3. The CDR3 regions of human TCRbeta chains were analyzed by immunosequencing. The study's own analysis went as follows. Repertoire TCRs were checked for matches against a reference library of SARS-CoV-2-specific TCRs that had been generated using the MIRA antigen-specificity platform. Breadth was defined as the fraction of unique TCRs that were SARS-CoV-2-associated. Depth was defined as the fraction of total T cells that were SARS-CoV-2-associated. Using the MIRA data, every spike-specific TCR was mapped to the spike region that the TCR reacted to and assigned to either a CD4 or a CD8 class. Log10-transformed breadth and depth values were compared by one-way ANOVA with Sidak's multiple comparisons tests. The clones in this table, taken by TCRdb from immuneACCESS, are in-frame only. Not every clone is retained; where verified, under half of the shortfall comes from an unresolved V gene, and the cause of the rest is unknown. V and J calls and clone size follow that table, whereas D and trimming were derived from the DNA. This sample is represented by some 96,000 clones; 65% to 85% of them were singletons. The ten largest make up 11% to 15% of the sample.

These data belong to a study of T cell responses to AZD1222 COVID-19 vaccine (dated by TCRdb to the early 2020s). In terms of the full investigation: A total of 233 trial participants underwent TCR sequencing, of whom about 200 had received two doses of AZD1222 and some 25 had received two doses of the MenACWY control vaccine. Enrollment into the trials was organized by age into subgroups of 18-55, 56-69 and 70-plus years, and those subgroups contained approximately 160, 26 and 62 TCR-sequenced participants, respectively. Findings and caveats that apply to the study as a whole: In the small 56-69-year group, the increase in depth fell short of significance, most likely because of low power. Only five to seven AZD1222 recipients were SARS-CoV-2 seropositive at baseline, limiting conclusions about previously exposed vaccinees. No day 14 peak-response samples were available, so repertoires were characterized only after the peak T cell response. A significant rise in spike-specific TCR breadth and depth was observed after two AZD1222 doses relative to day 0 and relative to MenACWY recipients. Reportedly, almost half of the unique spike-specific TCRs recognized epitopes lying outside the regions that are mutated in the B.1.351 and B.1.1.7 variants. Participants were mostly white British, with more females than males. The authors suggested clonal diversity may have been underestimated. The vaccine-associated CD4 TCRs covered the entire spike protein, and the dominant responses fell in regions 160-218 and 743-854.

Sample time point, as interpreted from the label and publication: about 28 days (+/-7) after the second vaccine dose. Because spike-specific TCR depth and breadth did not differ between the two schedules, AZD1222 recipients who got a second dose at roughly 4 weeks were pooled with those who got a second dose at roughly 12 weeks. Vaccinee samples were obtained from the UK trials COV001 and COV002, which included a single-blind randomized controlled phase 2/3 trial of AZD1222 (ChAdOx1 nCoV-19) in healthy adults. For TCRbeta chain sequencing, PBMC samples were collected from trial participants at day 0 and at day 28 after the second dose. From its cysteine to its phenylalanine, the CDR3 spans 11 amino acids. Only the CDR3 region is kept as DNA, spanning 33 bases read in frame from base 1. The CDR1 and CDR2 encoded by the germline V gene (reference sequence) are LNHDA and SQIVND. V is reduced by 4 bases and J by 5 bases, leaving a spacing of 5 bases between them.

The sample consisted of peripheral blood, taken 28 days after the second AZD1222 dose. This chain is built from TRBV19 and TRBJ2-5, with the D gene call left open. The receptor comes from an adult who received the AZD1222 COVID-19 vaccine. The CDR3 reads as follows: CASSTGETQYF. Here is the DNA: TGTGCCAGTAGTACTGGGGAGACCCAGTACTTC.